This T cell receptor (beta chain) was sequenced during a study of cytomegalovirus exposure and HLA in healthy donors. The PCR used 60 Vbeta and 13 Jbeta primers. Clones were sequenced by immunoSEQ multiplex PCR, and TCRdb holds only the in-frame ones, with some missing. The profile shows around 150,000 clones, around 9.6% of them singletons. Note on this clone: As yet, its antigen is unknown.

V was pared by 2 bases and J by 9 bases, with 14 bases of the junction left unmatched. The V gene's germline CDR1 is MDHEN and CDR2 SYDVKM. This CDR3 has 17 residues. Study-level findings and limits: It was 164 TCR beta chains that were listed as cytomegalovirus-associated. Most of the TCR beta V segments (in an earlier analysis) were productive either about 87% or about 30% of the time. At a 0.05 false discovery rate, a later analysis found 18,000 or so TCR beta sequences to be associated with HLA alleles.

The sequenced sample was PBMCs. The chain has TRBV28 and TRBJ2-4, with 9 bases that match TRBD2. This TCR came from a male donor in good health and CMV-seronegative. This CDR3 is CASSLGGAGGPISIQYF. CDR3 in DNA: TGTGCCAGCAGTTTAGGAGGGGCGGGAGGGCCCATCAGCATTCAGTACTTC.